This TCR beta chain was captured in a study of blood T cell repertoires in COVID-19. As for the study in general: Donors in the United States, Italy and Spain gave samples during acute or convalescent COVID-19. T cells, B-cell-depleted T cells, or PBMCs supplied cDNA or gDNA.

V was trimmed by 0 bases and J by 5 bases, leaving 10 bases between them. CDR3 length equals 14 residues. CDR1 is MNHNS, CDR2 SASEGT, per germline. As originally analysed: Quantification of nucleated cells was approximated via reference gene primer amplification. Sequencing was performed with immunoSEQ multiplex PCR; in TCRdb, only in-frame clones are kept and a portion is missing. From that table come the V and J calls and clone size; the DNA was used to work out D and trimming. The repertoire holds roughly 99,000 clones, approximately 81% seen once, with about 10% in the top ten. The rearrangement uses TRBV6-1 and TRBJ1-2; perhaps TRBD1 as D (5 bases). The sample was peripheral blood. The TCR was taken from a woman older than 75 with acute or convalescent COVID-19. CDR3 sequence: CASSEAGPGYGYTF. The CDR3 DNA reads as TGTGCCAGCAGTGAAGCGGGGCCCGGGTATGGCTACACCTTC.